The 30 T cell receptor beta chains below all came from one sample that was sequenced in a study of shared clonotypes between healthy human individuals. Here immunoSEQ multiplex PCR was the method, and the copy in TCRdb shows in-frame clones only, minus some. The sample has more than 2 million clones, approximately 94% seen once; the top ten hold approximately 0.13%. The specimen was naive CD4+ T cells sorted from blood. The subset: CD45RA+ positively selected. The receptors were sampled from a man between 18 and 35 years old in good health.

The V call is TRBV15, the J call TRBJ2-7; tentative D call: TRBD1 (5 bases). This CDR3 is built from 12 residues. Germline lookup yields CDR1 LNHNV and CDR2 YYDKDF (reference sequence). V was shortened by 0 bases and J by 12 bases, with 12 bases between the two germline ends. This CDR3 is CATSRDQGILYF. The CDR3 region has the DNA TGTGCCACCAGCAGAGACCAGGGAATCCTGTACTTC. The variable domain in full, with the rest retrieved from reference TRBV15 and TRBJ2-7, is DAMVIQNPRYQVTQFGKPVTLSCSQTLNHNVMYWYQQKSSQAPKLLFHYYDKDFNNEADTPDNFQSRRPNTSFCFLDIRSPGLGDTAMYLCATSRDQGILYFGPGTRLTVT.

The chain recombines TRBV6-5 with TRBJ1-1; TRBD1 matches at 7 bases. The CDR3 is 15 amino acids. Germline CDR1 MNHEY, CDR2 SVGAGI. Trimming at V came to 6 bases and at J to 0 bases, leaving 7 bases not matched to a gene. Written as DNA, the CDR3 is TGTGCCAGCAGAGTGACAGGGACTCTGAACACTGAAGCTTTCTTT. Amino acids: CASRVTGTLNTEAFF.

This clone was found once. This specimen includes other DNA sequences encoding the same CDR3. The chain is built from TRBV10-3 and TRBJ2-5; D not certain. CDR3 size: 12 residues. V lost 4 bases and J 5 bases, leaving 8 bases between the germline ends. Germline CDR1 reads ENHRY; CDR2 reads SYGVKD. CDR3 bases: TGTGCCATCAGTGGTCCCAGCGAGACCCAGTACTTC. This codes for CAISGPSETQYF.

V and J are TRBV6-5 and TRBJ1-6, with D possibly matching TRBD1 (5 bases). This CDR3 is built from 13 residues. CDR1 and CDR2 from the germline V gene are MNHEY and SVGAGI. The V gene lost 6 bases and the J gene lost 7 bases, with 10 bases spanning the gap. CDR3 nucleotides: TGTGCCAGCAGGCGGGGCCAAAATTCACCCCTCCACTTT. Its protein is CASRRGQNSPLHF.

The chain uses TRBV5-1 and TRBJ1-1; no firm D call. The CDR3 has 13 residues. The germline gives CDR1 SGHRS, CDR2 YFSETQ. Trimming cost V 9 bases and J 0 bases, with 12 bases left between them. This chain's CDR3 is CATSKAMNTEAFF. DNA of the CDR3: TGCGCCACCTCGAAAGCCATGAACACTGAAGCTTTCTTT.

This clone is a singleton in its sample. The chain has TRBV6-5 and TRBJ2-2; 7 bases agree with TRBD1. The CDR3 totals 16 residues. J lost 7 bases, V lost 0 bases, and 8 bases had no gene match. Per the germline V gene, CDR1 is MNHEY and CDR2 is SVGAGI. The CDR3 sequence: CASSYSWTGGVGELFF. In nucleotides, the CDR3 is TGTGCCAGCAGTTACTCGTGGACAGGCGGTGTCGGGGAGCTGTTTTTT.

This chain uses TRBV18 with TRBJ2-7; the D is unclear. V was pared by 4 bases and J by 2 bases, with 12 bases between. This CDR3 has 14 residues. Germline CDR1 KGHSH, CDR2 LQKENI. The CDR3: CASSRRLDTYEQYF. In DNA, the CDR3 is TGTGCCAGCTCACGTCGACTGGATACCTACGAGCAGTACTTC.

The chain couples TRBV10-2 to TRBJ1-4, with TRBD1 matching 9 bases. Germline V gene lookup returns CDR1 WSHSY and CDR2 SAAADI. The length of the CDR3 is 16 residues. Trimming cost V 6 bases and J 7 bases; bases outside gene matches: 12. CDR3 nucleotides: TGCGCCAGCAGCGAAATTCGGACAGGGGTTAGTGAAAAACTGTTTTTT. This sequence encodes CASSEIRTGVSEKLFF.

The J gene is TRBJ1-2, the V gene TRBV10-2, with D possibly TRBD1 on 5 matching bases. CDR3 size: 14 residues. The V gene lost 10 bases and the J gene lost 1 base, with 16 bases spanning the gap. Germline V lookup: CDR1 WSHSY, CDR2 SAAADI. The CDR3 DNA is TGCGCCACCTTCGGGACCGGTTATAACTATGGCTACACCTTC. Protein sequence: CATFGTGYNYGYTF.

The gene calls are TRBV7-8 and TRBJ1-4; tentatively, D is TRBD1 (6 bases). Germline values: CDR1 SGHVS, CDR2 FQNEAQ. This CDR3 comprises 16 residues. Trimming cost V 1 base and J 4 bases, with 13 bases left between them. As DNA, the CDR3 is TGTGCCAGCAGCTTAGGTTACAGGGCTGGTAATGAAAAACTGTTTTTT. Translating gives CASSLGYRAGNEKLFF.

J is TRBJ1-3 and V is TRBV15; the D gene is possibly TRBD1 (5 bases). V lost 5 bases and J 0 bases, leaving 11 bases between the germline ends. Looked up from germline, CDR1 is LNHNV and CDR2 is YYDKDF (reference sequence). The CDR3 length is 15 residues. CDR3 in amino acids: CATSRGGGSGNTIYF. The CDR3 nucleotides read TGTGCCACCAGCCGCGGGGGGGGCTCTGGAAACACCATATATTTT.

This clone was seen only once. The CDR3 reads CASSVGKEETQYF. Here the CDR3 DNA reads TGTGCCAGCAGCGTAGGAAAGGAAGAGACCCAGTACTTC. The chain combines TRBV9 with TRBJ2-5; D uncertain. The CDR3 runs 13 residues. V shed 0 bases and J shed 3 bases, with 6 bases lying between them. Germline V gene data show CDR1 as SGDLS and CDR2 as YYNGEE.

V usage is TRBV6-1 and J usage is TRBJ1-5; 8 nucleotides line up with TRBD1. Germline loops: CDR1 MNHNS, CDR2 SASEGT. The CDR3 covers 15 residues. With V trimmed by 2 bases and J by 2 bases, 2 bases remained unmatched. The CDR3 nucleotides are TGTGCCAGCAGTGAACCGGGACAGGGCAATCAGCCCCAGCATTTT. Amino acid sequence: CASSEPGQGNQPQHF.

This chain joins TRBV20-1 and TRBJ2-7; D is uncertain. Germline assignment: CDR1 DFQATT and CDR2 SNEGSKA (reference sequence). The CDR3 runs 11 residues. V was cut by 0 bases and J by 7 bases, with 7 bases left in between. CDR3 DNA sequence: TGCAGTGCTAGAGACACAGAAGAGCAGTACTTC. Translated: CSARDTEEQYF.

The J gene is TRBJ1-2, the V gene TRBV28; D remains ambiguous. CDR3 length: 11 amino acids. CDR1 and CDR2 from the germline V gene are MDHEN and SYDVKM. Trimming removed 10 bases from V and 4 bases from J, with 10 bases in between. CDR3 residues: CATAISYGYTF. The CDR3 DNA follows: TGTGCCACCGCAATAAGCTATGGCTACACCTTC.

This rearrangement joins TRBV9 to TRBJ1-1; D might be TRBD1 (5 bases). This CDR3 region has 16 residues. Germline CDR1 is SGDLS and CDR2 is YYNGEE. The V gene lost 0 bases and the J gene lost 1 base, with 13 bases spanning the gap. The CDR3 loop is CASSVVSGKTNTEAFF. Here the CDR3 DNA reads TGTGCCAGCAGCGTAGTTTCAGGGAAGACGAACACTGAAGCTTTCTTT.

The rearrangement uses TRBV5-1 and TRBJ1-6; TRBD1 might be the D (6 bases). V was shortened by 1 base and J by 5 bases, with 10 bases between the two germline ends. The CDR3 spans 15 residues. Germline V gene sequence: CDR1 SGHRS, CDR2 YFSETQ. CDR3: CASSLSRGNNSPLHF. Written as DNA, the CDR3 is TGCGCCAGCAGCTTGAGCAGGGGCAATAATTCACCCCTCCACTTT.

DNA for the CDR3: TGTGCCAGCAGCCCGTTGACAGGAGGTGGGGAGACCCAGTACTTC. Its translation: CASSPLTGGGETQYF. This sequence joins TRBV6-1 and TRBJ2-5, with D perhaps TRBD1 (6 bases). Trimming shortened V by 6 bases and J by 5 bases, and 19 bases separated the two germline ends. The CDR3 spans 15 residues. CDR1 and CDR2 (germline): MNHNS, SASEGT.

The V and J genes are TRBV28 and TRBJ1-5; D unclear. Trimming shortened V by 6 bases and J by 0 bases, and 21 bases separated the two germline ends. The CDR3 sequence is 18 residues long. Germline assignment: CDR1 MDHEN and CDR2 SYDVKM. The CDR3 DNA sequence: TGTGCCAGCAGGCCCGGACGGACCCTAATTTCTAGCAATCAGCCCCAGCATTTT. Translation gives CASRPGRTLISSNQPQHF.

The chain uses TRBV2 and TRBJ2-2; 10 bases are shared with TRBD2. Unmatched junction bases numbered 20, after V lost 5 bases and J lost 8 bases. CDR3 size: 19 residues. The germline V gene has CDR1 SNHLY and CDR2 FYNNEI. CDR3 amino acids: CASSMRGTSDLYWTGELFF. In nucleotides, the CDR3 is TGTGCCAGCAGTATGCGGGGGACTAGCGACCTTTACTGGACGGGGGAGCTGTTTTTT.

The gene calls are TRBV18 and TRBJ2-5; D unclear. The CDR3 covers 13 residues. Germline V gives CDR1 KGHSH, CDR2 LQKENI. V was trimmed by 2 bases and J by 6 bases, leaving 10 bases between them. For the CDR3, the DNA is TGTGCCAGCTCACCATGGGGTGTACAGACCCAGTACTTC. Residues: CASSPWGVQTQYF.

With respect to this clone: Compared with germline, one end of the junction differs, possibly owing to a read error. V is TRBV28 and J is TRBJ1-5, with unresolved D. This CDR3 comprises 15 residues. Germline V gene sequence: CDR1 MDHEN, CDR2 SYDVKM. The CDR3 bases are TGTGCCAGCAATTTACCCTCCCCGATTCAGGAGCCCCAGCATTTT. It codes for CASNLPSPIQEPQHF.

The chain links TRBV5-1 to TRBJ1-5, with 9 bases fitting TRBD1. Trimming took 4 bases from V and 7 from J; bases not matched to a gene: 9. Germline lookup yields CDR1 SGHRS and CDR2 YFSETQ. CDR3 length: 15 amino acids. DNA for the CDR3: TGCGCCAGCAGCGTCCCGGGACAGGGCCGCCAGCCCCAGCATTTT. It codes for CASSVPGQGRQPQHF. The variable domain in full, with the rest retrieved from reference TRBV5-1 and TRBJ1-5, is KAGVTQTPRYLIKTRGQQVTLSCSPISGHRSVSWYQQTPGQGLQFLFEYFSETQRNKGNFPGRFSGRQFSNSRSEMNVSTLELGDSALYLCASSVPGQGRQPQHFGDGTRLSIL.

The genes are TRBV2 and TRBJ2-1; D may correspond to TRBD1 or TRBD2 (5 bases each). Germline values: CDR1 SNHLY, CDR2 FYNNEI. V shed 4 bases and J shed 5 bases, with 12 bases lying between them. The CDR3 loop spans 14 amino acids. In nucleotides, the CDR3 is TGTGCCAGCAGTGGACAGTCGGGGAACAATGAGCAGTTCTTC. As protein: CASSGQSGNNEQFF.

The chain employs TRBV5-1 and TRBJ1-2; D is unresolved. V gave up 4 bases and J gave up 1 base, with 11 bases separating them. Germline-derived CDR1 and CDR2 are SGHRS and YFSETQ. This CDR3 has 14 residues. The CDR3 region has the DNA TGCGCCAGCAGCCCTGAACGCGGTAACTATGGCTACACCTTC. The encoded protein is CASSPERGNYGYTF. Drawing the rest from reference TRBV5-1 and TRBJ1-2, the complete variable domain is KAGVTQTPRYLIKTRGQQVTLSCSPISGHRSVSWYQQTPGQGLQFLFEYFSETQRNKGNFPGRFSGRQFSNSRSEMNVSTLELGDSALYLCASSPERGNYGYTFGSGTRLTVV.

The chain uses TRBV2 and TRBJ1-2; D unresolved. Germline V gives CDR1 SNHLY, CDR2 FYNNEI. The CDR3 has 16 amino acids. V lost 0 bases to trimming and J lost 3 bases, with 14 bases between them. The DNA for the CDR3 is TGTGCCAGCAGTGAAGCGCTTCAACCGGCCGACTATGGCTACACCTTC. It encodes CASSEALQPADYGYTF.

The chain joins TRBV11-2 to TRBJ2-7; weak D call: TRBD1 (6 bases). From germline, CDR1 is SGHAT and CDR2 FQNNGV. V was trimmed by 3 bases and J by 3 bases, leaving 15 bases between them. This CDR3 is built from 15 residues. CDR3 residues: CASSLTGLGNYEQYF. Here the CDR3 DNA reads TGTGCCAGCAGCTTGACAGGCCTTGGGAACTACGAGCAGTACTTC.

The chain carries TRBV10-3 and TRBJ2-2, with D possibly matching TRBD1 (6 bases). V was cut by 6 bases and J by 0 bases, with 11 bases left in between. Germline loops: CDR1 ENHRY, CDR2 SYGVKD. This CDR3 has 15 residues. CDR3 residues: CAISTGSTNTGELFF. CDR3 sequence (DNA): TGTGCCATCAGCACAGGGTCGACGAACACCGGGGAGCTGTTTTTT.

V gene TRBV21-1 combines with J gene TRBJ2-3; the D call TRBD2 from the table was never checked on the DNA. TRBV21-1 is assigned pseudogene status. This CDR3 is 22 amino acids long. The CDR3 is CASSKMGKGRLAGHSSTDTQYF. DNA of the CDR3: TGTGCCAGCAGCAAGATGGGAAAGGGAAGACTAGCGGGACATTCTAGCACAGATACGCAGTATTTT.

The chain carries TRBV2 and TRBJ1-2; 7 positions agree with TRBD1. CDR3 size: 13 residues. Germline CDR1 is SNHLY and CDR2 is FYNNEI. With V trimmed by 5 bases and J by 4 bases, 4 bases remained unmatched. The CDR3 nucleotides read TGTGCCAGCAGTCCCGGGACAGCCTATGGCTACACCTTC. It specifies CASSPGTAYGYTF.